This TCR beta chain appears in the sequencing data of a study of blood T cell repertoires in COVID-19. Study summary: The United States, Italy and Spain were the sources of the acute and convalescent COVID-19 samples.

Sequencing used immunoSEQ multiplex PCR; TCRdb keeps in-frame clones, though not all of them. The profile shows under 75,000 clones, nearly 90% of them singletons. CDR1 and CDR2 from the germline V gene are SEHNR and FQNEAQ (reference sequence). The CDR3 sequence is 13 residues long. Germline trimming cut 5 bases from V and 6 bases from J; bases unmatched to any gene: 5. This clone was detected only a few times. Sample: peripheral blood. This chain links TRBV7-9 with TRBJ2-7, with 9 bases lining up with TRBD1. The TCR comes from a man in his sixties with active COVID-19. CDR3 sequence: CASSPGQGTEQYF. The CDR3 bases are TGTGCCAGCAGCCCGGGACAGGGAACCGAGCAGTACTTC. The complete variable domain, with remaining parts taken from reference TRBV7-9 and TRBJ2-7, reads DTGVSQNPRHKITKRGQNVTFRCDPISEHNRLYWYRQTLGQGPEFLTYFQNEAQLEKSRLLSDRFSAERPKGSFSTLEIQRTEQGDSAMYLCASSPGQGTEQYFGPGTRLTVT.